The TCR beta chain described here comes from a study of molecular identifiers for immune sequencing clone quantification. Background on the study: The replicates split RNA from roughly 20,000 or 100,000 naive CD8 cells five ways and sequenced four.

Naive CD8 T cells, phenotype CD8+CD4-CCR7+CD45RA+, were sorted. TCRdb reprocessed the PCR reads via MiXCR and lists one record per CDR3 protein. The sample yields 460,000 or so distinct CDR3 sequences, about 21% seen once. Germline CDR1 LGHNA, CDR2 YSLEER. V shed 0 bases and J 0 bases; nucleotides not matched to a gene: 6. The CDR3 contains 17 residues. V gene TRBV4-3 combines with J gene TRBJ2-3, with 7 bases fitting TRBD2. Sequences were obtained from naive CD8+ T cells from blood, with Jurkat cell RNA spiked in. Regarding subset: FACS-sorted CD8+CD4-CCR7+CD45RA+ naive T cells. The clonotype originates from a human donor in good health. Some libraries in this study had Jurkat cell RNA spiked in. CDR3 bases: TGCGCCAGCAGCCAAGATTCAGCGGGGCTTAGCACAGATACGCAGTATTTT. It translates to CASSQDSAGLSTDTQYF.